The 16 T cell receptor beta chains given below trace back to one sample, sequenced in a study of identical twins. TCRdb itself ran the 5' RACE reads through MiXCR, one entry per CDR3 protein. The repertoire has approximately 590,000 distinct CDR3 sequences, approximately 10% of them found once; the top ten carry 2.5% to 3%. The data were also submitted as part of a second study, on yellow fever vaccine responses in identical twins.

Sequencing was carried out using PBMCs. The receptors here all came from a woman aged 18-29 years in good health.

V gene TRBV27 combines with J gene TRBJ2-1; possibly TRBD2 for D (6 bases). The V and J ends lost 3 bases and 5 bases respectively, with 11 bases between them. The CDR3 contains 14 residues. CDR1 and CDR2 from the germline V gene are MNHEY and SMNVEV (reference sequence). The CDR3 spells CASSFSGGNNEQFF. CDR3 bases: TGTGCCAGCAGTTTTTCCGGGGGAAACAATGAGCAGTTCTTC.

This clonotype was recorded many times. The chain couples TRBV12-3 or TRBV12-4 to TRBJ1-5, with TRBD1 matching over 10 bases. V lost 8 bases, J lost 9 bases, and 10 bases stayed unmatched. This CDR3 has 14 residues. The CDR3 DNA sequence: TGTGCCAGCGGGACAGGGGCTTCCCCGGGGCCCCAGCATTTT. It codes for CASGTGASPGPQHF.

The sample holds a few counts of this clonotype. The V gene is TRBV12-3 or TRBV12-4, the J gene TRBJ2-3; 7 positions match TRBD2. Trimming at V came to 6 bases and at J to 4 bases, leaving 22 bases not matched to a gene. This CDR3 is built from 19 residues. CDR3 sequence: CASSGSIRGGWPTADTQYF. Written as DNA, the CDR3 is TGTGCCAGCAGCGGCTCTATCCGCGGGGGTTGGCCCACGGCAGATACGCAGTATTTT.

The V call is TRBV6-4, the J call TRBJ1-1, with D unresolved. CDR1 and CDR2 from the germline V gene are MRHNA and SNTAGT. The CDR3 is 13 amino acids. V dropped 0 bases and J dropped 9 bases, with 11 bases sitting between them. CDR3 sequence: CASSDSRFSKAFF. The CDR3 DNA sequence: TGTGCCAGCAGTGACTCGAGGTTTTCGAAAGCTTTCTTT.

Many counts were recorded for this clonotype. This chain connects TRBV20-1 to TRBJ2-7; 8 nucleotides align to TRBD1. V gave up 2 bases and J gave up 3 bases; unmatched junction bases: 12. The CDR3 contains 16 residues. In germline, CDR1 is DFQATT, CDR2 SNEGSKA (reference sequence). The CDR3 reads CSARPLPTGAYYEQYF. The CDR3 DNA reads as TGCAGTGCTAGACCACTGCCGACAGGGGCTTACTACGAGCAGTACTTC.

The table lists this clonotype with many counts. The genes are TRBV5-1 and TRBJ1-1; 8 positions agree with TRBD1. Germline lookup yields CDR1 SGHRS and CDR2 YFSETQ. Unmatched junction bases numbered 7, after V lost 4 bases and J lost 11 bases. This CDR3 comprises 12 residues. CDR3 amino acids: CASSETGGRAFF. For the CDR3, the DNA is TGCGCCAGCAGCGAAACAGGGGGGCGGGCTTTCTTT. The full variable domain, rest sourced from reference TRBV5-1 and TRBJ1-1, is KAGVTQTPRYLIKTRGQQVTLSCSPISGHRSVSWYQQTPGQGLQFLFEYFSETQRNKGNFPGRFSGRQFSNSRSEMNVSTLELGDSALYLCASSETGGRAFFGQGTRLTVV.

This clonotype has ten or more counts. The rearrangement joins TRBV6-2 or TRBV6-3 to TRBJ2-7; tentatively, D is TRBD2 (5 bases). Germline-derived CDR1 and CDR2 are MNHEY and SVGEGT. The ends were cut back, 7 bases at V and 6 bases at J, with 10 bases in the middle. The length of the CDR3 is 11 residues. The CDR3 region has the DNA TGTGCCAGCACCCGAGGGCTCGAGCAGTACTTC. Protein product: CASTRGLEQYF.

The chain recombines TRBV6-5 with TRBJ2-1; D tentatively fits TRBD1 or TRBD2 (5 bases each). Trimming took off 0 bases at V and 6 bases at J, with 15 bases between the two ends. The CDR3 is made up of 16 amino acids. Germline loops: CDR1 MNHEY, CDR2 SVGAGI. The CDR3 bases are TGTGCCAGCAGTTACTCGGGACCAGGGTACCTCAATGAGCAGTTCTTC. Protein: CASSYSGPGYLNEQFF.

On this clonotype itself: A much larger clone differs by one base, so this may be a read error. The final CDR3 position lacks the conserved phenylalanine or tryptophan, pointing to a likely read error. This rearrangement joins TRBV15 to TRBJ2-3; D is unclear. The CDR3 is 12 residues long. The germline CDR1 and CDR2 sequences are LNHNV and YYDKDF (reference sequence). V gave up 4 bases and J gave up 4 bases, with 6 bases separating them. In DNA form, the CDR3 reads TGTGCCACCAGCAAGTTTGCAGATACGCAGTATTAT. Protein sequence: CATSKFADTQYY.

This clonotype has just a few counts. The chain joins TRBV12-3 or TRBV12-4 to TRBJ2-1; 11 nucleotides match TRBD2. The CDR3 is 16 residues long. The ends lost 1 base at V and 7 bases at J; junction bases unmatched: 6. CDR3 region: CASSLGTSGSGNEQFF. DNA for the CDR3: TGTGCCAGCAGTTTAGGAACTAGCGGGAGTGGGAATGAGCAGTTCTTC.

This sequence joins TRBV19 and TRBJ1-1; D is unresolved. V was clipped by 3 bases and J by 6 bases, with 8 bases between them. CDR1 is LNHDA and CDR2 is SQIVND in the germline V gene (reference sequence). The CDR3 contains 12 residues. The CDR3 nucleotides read TGTGCCAGTAGTATTAACCGACCTGAAGCTTTCTTT. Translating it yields CASSINRPEAFF.

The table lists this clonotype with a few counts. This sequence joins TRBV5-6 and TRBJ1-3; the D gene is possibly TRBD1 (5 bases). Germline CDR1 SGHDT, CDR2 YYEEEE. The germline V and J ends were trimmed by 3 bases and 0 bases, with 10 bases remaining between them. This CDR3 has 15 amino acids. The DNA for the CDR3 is TGTGCCAGCAGCTCGCACAGGATCTCTGGAAACACCATATATTTT. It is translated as CASSSHRISGNTIYF.

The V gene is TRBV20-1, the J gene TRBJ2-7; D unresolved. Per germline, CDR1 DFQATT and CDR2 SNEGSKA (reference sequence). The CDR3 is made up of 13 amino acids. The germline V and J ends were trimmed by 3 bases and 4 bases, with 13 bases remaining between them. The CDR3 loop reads CSARLSLGYEQYF. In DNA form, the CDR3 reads TGCAGTGCTAGGTTGTCTCTTGGGTACGAGCAGTACTTC.

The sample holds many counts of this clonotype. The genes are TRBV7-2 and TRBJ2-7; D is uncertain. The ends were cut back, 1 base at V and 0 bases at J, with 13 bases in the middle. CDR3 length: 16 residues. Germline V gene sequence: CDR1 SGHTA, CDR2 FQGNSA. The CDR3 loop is CASSLEVAPSSYEQYF. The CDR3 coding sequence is TGTGCCAGCAGCTTAGAAGTAGCCCCAAGCTCCTACGAGCAGTACTTC.

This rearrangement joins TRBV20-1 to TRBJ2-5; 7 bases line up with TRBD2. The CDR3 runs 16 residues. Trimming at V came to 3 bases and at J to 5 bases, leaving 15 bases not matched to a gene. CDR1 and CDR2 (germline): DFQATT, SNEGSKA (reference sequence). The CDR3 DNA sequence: TGCAGTGCTAGGGCTAGGGGCGGGGGAACCGGGGAGACCCAGTACTTC. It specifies CSARARGGGTGETQYF.

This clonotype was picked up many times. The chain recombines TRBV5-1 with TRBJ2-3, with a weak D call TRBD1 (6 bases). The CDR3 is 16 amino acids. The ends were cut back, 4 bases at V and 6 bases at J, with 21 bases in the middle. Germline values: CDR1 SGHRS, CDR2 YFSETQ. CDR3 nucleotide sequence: TGCGCCAGCAGCCGATCCGGACAGTCGCACGGGGATACGCAGTATTTT. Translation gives CASSRSGQSHGDTQYF.